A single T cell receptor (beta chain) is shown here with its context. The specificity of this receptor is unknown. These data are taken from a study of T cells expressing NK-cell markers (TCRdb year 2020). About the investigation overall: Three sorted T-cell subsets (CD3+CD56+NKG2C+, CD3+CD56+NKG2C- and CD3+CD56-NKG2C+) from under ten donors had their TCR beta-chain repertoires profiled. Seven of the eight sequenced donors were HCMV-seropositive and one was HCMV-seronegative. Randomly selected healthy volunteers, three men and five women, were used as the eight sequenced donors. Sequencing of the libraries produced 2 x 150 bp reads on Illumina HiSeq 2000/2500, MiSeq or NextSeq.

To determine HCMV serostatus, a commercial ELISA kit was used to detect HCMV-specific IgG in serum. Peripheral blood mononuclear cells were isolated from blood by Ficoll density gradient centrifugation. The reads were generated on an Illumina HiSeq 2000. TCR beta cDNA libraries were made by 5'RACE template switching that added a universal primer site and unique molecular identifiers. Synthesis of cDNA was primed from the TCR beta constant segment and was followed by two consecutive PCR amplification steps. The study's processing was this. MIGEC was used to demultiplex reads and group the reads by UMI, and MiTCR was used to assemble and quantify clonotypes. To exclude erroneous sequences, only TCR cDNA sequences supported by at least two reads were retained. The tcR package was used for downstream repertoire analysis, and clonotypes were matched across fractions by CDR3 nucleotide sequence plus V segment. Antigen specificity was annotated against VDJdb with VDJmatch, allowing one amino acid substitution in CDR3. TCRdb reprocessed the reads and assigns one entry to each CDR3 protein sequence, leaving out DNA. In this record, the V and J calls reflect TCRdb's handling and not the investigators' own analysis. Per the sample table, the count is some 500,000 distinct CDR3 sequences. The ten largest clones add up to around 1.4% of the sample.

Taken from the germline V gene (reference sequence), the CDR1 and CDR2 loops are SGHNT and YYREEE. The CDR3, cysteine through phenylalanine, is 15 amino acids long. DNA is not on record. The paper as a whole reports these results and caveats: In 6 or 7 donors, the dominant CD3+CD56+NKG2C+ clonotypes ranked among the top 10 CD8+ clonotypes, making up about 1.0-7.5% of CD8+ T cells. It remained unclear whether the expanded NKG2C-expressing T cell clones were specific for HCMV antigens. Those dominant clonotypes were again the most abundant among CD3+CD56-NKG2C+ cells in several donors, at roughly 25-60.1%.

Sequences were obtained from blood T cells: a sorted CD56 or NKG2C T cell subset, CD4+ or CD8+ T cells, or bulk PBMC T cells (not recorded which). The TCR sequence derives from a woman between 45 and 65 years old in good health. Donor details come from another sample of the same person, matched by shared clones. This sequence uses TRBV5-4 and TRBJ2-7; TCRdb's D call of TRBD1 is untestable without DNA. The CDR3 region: CASSPRTGGSYEQYF. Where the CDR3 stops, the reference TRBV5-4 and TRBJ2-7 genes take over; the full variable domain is ETGVTQSPTHLIKTRGQQVTLRCSSQSGHNTVSWYQQALGQGPQFIFQYYREEENGRGNFPPRFSGLQFPNYSSELNVNALELDDSALYLCASSPRTGGSYEQYFGPGTRLTVT.